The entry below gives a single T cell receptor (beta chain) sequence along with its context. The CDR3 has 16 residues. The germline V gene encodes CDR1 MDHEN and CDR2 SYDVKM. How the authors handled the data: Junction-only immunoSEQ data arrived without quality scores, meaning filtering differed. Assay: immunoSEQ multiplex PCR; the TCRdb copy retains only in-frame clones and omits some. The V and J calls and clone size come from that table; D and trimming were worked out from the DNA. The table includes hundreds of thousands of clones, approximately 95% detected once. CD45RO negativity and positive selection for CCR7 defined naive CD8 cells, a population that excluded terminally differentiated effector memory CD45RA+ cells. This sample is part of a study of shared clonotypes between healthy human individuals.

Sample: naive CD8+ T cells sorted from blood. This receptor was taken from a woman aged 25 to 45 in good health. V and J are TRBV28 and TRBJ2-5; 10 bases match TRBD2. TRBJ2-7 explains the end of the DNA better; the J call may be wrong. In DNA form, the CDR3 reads TGTGCCAGCAGTTCACTCCTAGCGGGAGAGGTATACGAGCAGTACTTC. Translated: CASSSLLAGEVYEQYF.